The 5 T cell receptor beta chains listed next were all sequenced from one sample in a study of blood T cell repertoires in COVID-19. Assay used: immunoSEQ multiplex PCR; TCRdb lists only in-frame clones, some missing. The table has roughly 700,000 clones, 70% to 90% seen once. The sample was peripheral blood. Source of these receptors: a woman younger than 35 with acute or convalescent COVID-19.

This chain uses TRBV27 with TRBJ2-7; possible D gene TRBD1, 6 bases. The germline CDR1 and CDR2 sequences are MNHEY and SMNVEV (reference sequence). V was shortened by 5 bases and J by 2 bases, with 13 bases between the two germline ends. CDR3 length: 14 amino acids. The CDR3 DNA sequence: TGTGCCAGCAGTCCAGGGGAATGGCCCTACGAGCAGTACTTC. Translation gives CASSPGEWPYEQYF.

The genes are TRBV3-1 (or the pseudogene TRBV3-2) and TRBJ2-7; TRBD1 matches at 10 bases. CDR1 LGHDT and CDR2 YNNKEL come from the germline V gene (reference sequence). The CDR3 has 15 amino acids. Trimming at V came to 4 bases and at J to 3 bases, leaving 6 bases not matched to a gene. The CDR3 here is CASSLRDRGGYEQYF. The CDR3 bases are TGTGCCAGCAGCCTGAGGGACAGGGGAGGCTACGAGCAGTACTTC.

CDR3 residues: CASRLWIAGGPVTENEQFF. The CDR3 DNA follows: TGTGCCAGCAGACTATGGATAGCGGGGGGGCCTGTTACTGAAAATGAGCAGTTCTTC. The J gene is TRBJ2-1, the V gene TRBV27; 11 bases align to TRBD2. V gave up 6 bases and J gave up 7 bases; unmatched junction bases: 20. The CDR3 length is 19 residues. Germline V CDR1 and CDR2: MNHEY, SMNVEV (reference sequence).

The CDR3 spells CASSFHGRQGTGSEQYF. CDR3 DNA: TGCGCCAGTTCGTTCCATGGGAGACAAGGGACAGGGAGCGAGCAGTACTTC. The J gene is TRBJ2-7, the V gene TRBV5-1; the match to TRBD1 covers 9 bases. This CDR3 has 17 residues. CDR1 and CDR2 (germline): SGHRS, YFSETQ. After removal of 8 bases from V and 6 bases from J, the junction contained 21 bases not matched to a gene.

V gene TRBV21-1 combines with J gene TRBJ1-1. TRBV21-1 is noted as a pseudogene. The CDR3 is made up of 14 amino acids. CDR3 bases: TGTGCCAGCTACCTGGGGAGGGCCCACACTGAAGCTTTCTTT. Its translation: CASYLGRAHTEAFF.